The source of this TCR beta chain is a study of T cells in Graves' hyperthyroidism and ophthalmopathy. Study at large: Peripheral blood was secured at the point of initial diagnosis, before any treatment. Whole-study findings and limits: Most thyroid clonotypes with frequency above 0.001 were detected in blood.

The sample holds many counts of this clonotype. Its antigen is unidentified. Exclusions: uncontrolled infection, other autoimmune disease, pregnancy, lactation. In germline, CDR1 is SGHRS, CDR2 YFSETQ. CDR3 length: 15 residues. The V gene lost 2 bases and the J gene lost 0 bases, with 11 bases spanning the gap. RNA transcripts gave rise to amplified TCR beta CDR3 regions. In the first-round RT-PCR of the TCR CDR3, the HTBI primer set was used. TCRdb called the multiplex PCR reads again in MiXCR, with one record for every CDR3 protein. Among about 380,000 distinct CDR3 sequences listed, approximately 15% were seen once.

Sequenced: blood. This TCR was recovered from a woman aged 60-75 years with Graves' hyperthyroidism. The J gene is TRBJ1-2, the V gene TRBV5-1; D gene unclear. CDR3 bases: TGCGCCAGCAGCTTAGGTCCGACAACTAACTATGGCTACACCTTC. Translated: CASSLGPTTNYGYTF.